This note documents a single T cell receptor (beta chain) sequence. Its antigen remains unidentified. Sorted libraries drew on some 1 million CD4+ or CD8+ T cells. The making of cDNA relied on 5'RACE with 10-nucleotide random UMIs. MiXCR, run by TCRdb on the 5' RACE reads, gives a single entry per CDR3 protein. This table holds tens of thousands of distinct CDR3 sequences, 11% found once. The CDR3 totals 17 residues. CDR1 is MNHEY, CDR2 SVGAGI, per germline. V lost 0 bases, J lost 7 bases, and 18 bases lay in between. The sample comes from a study of neurological immune-mediated disorders. Study findings and constraints: The greatest TCR clonal expansion appeared in HTLV-1-associated myelopathy and the smallest, falling below healthy controls, in multiple sclerosis.

This TCR was recovered from a woman aged 25 to 45 with HTLV-1-associated myelopathy (HAM/TSP). This chain uses TRBV6-5 with TRBJ2-2, with no clear D. The sample consisted of CD4+ T cells from blood. The CDR3 loop is CASSYSIVPDIHGELFF. As DNA, the CDR3 is TGTGCCAGCAGTTACTCGATAGTACCGGATATTCACGGGGAGCTGTTTTTT.